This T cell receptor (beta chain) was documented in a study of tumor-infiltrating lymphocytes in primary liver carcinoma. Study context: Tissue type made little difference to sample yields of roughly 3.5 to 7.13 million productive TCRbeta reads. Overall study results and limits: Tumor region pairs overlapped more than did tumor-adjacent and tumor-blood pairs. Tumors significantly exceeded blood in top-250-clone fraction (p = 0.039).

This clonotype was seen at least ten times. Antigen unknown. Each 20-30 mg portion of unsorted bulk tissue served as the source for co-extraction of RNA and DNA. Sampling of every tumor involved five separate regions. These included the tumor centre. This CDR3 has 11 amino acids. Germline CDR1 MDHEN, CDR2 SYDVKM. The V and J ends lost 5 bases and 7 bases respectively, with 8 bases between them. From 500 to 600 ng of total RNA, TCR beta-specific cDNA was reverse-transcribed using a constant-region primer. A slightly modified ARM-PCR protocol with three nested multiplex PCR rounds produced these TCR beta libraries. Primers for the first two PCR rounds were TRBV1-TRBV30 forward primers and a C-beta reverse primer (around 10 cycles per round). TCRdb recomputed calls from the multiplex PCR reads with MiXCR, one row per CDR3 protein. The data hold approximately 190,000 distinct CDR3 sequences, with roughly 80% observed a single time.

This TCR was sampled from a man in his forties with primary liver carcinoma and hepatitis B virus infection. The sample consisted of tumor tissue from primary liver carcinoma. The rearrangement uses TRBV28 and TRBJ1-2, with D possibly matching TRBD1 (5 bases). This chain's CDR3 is CASSQGSGYTF. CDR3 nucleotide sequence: TGTGCCAGCAGTCAGGGCTCTGGCTACACCTTC.